Listed below are T cell receptor beta chains from one sample, sequenced in a study of shared clonotypes between healthy human individuals. The assay was immunoSEQ multiplex PCR, and TCRdb's table has in-frame clones only and misses some. This sample has approximately 940,000 clones, with approximately 76% found just once. Specimen: memory CD4+ T cells sorted from blood. These receptor sequences come from a man aged 18 to 30 in good health. Both conserved end residues are part of each CDR3. The D gene is left open where the match is weak. Where a row states a size, it is once, few, many or the class of an expanded clone; other rows omit it.

J: TRBJ1-1
D: .
size: .
V: TRBV6-1
CDR3: CASMTALNTEAFF
DNA: TGTGCCAGCATGACGGCCTTAAACACTGAAGCTTTCTTT

J: TRBJ1-1
D: .
size: .
V: TRBV7-2
CDR3: CASSLGFSGDEAFF
DNA: TGTGCCAGCAGCTTAGGGTTCTCGGGGGACGAAGCTTTCTTT

J: TRBJ2-7
D: .
size: .
V: TRBV2
CDR3: CASSGVGDYEQYF
DNA: TGTGCCAGCAGTGGCGTAGGAGATTACGAGCAGTACTTC

J: TRBJ2-1
D: .
size: .
V: TRBV19
CDR3: CASSYISSYNEQFF
DNA: TGTGCCAGTAGCTACATTAGCTCCTACAATGAGCAGTTCTTC

J: TRBJ2-4
D: .
size: .
V: TRBV2
CDR3: CASRSEGGNIQYF
DNA: TGTGCCAGCAGATCTGAGGGGGGGAACATTCAGTACTTC

J: TRBJ2-5
D: TRBD1
size: .
V: TRBV29-1
CDR3: CSVALNRGQETQYF
DNA: TGCAGCGTTGCGTTGAACAGGGGGCAAGAGACCCAGTACTTC

J: TRBJ1-2
D: .
size: .
V: TRBV5-1
CDR3: CASSFQDRPNDGYTF
DNA: TGCGCCAGCAGCTTCCAGGACAGACCAAACGATGGCTACACCTTC

J: TRBJ2-6
D: TRBD1
size: .
V: TRBV7-9
CDR3: CASSPFPGQVPSGANVLTF
DNA: TGTGCCAGCAGCCCTTTCCCGGGACAGGTCCCCTCTGGGGCCAACGTCCTGACTTTC

J: TRBJ2-3
D: TRBD2
size: .
V: TRBV7-8
CDR3: CASSFGGRTDTQYF
DNA: TGTGCCAGCAGCTTCGGCGGGAGAACAGATACGCAGTATTTT

J: TRBJ1-3
D: .
size: .
V: TRBV20-1
CDR3: CSASPGNTIYF
DNA: TGCAGTGCTAGTCCTGGAAACACCATATATTTT

J: TRBJ2-1
D: .
size: .
V: TRBV5-1
CDR3: CASSSSRGPLNEQFF
DNA: TGCGCCAGCAGCTCCTCCCGGGGGCCTCTCAATGAGCAGTTCTTC

J: TRBJ2-6
D: .
size: few
V: TRBV7-6
CDR3: CASSLAGAQISGANVLTF
DNA: TGTGCCAGCAGCTTAGCGGGGGCGCAGATTTCTGGGGCCAACGTCCTGACTTTC

J: TRBJ2-7
D: .
size: .
V: TRBV10-1
CDR3: CASNRGRPSPYEQYF
DNA: TGCGCCAGCAACCGAGGGCGACCAAGCCCCTACGAGCAGTACTTC

J: TRBJ1-6
D: .
size: .
V: TRBV6-1
CDR3: CASTRYNSPLHF
DNA: TGTGCCAGCACCCGTTATAATTCACCCCTCCACTTT

J: TRBJ2-5
D: .
size: .
V: TRBV18
CDR3: CASSPPNAQETQYF
DNA: TGTGCCAGCTCACCACCTAACGCCCAAGAGACCCAGTACTTC

J: TRBJ1-1
D: .
size: .
V: TRBV5-1
CDR3: CASSLGFRDWNTEAFF
DNA: TGCGCCAGCAGCTTGGGGTTCCGTGATTGGAACACTGAAGCTTTCTTT

J: TRBJ1-6
D: TRBD1
size: few
V: TRBV7-2
CDR3: CASSSRQGVTSPLHF
DNA: TGTGCCAGCAGCTCCCGACAGGGGGTAACTTCACCCCTCCACTTT

J: TRBJ1-1
D: TRBD1
size: .
V: TRBV10-2
CDR3: CASSRPDREGEAFF
DNA: TGCGCCAGCAGCCGACCTGACAGGGAAGGTGAAGCTTTCTTT

J: TRBJ1-2
D: .
size: .
V: TRBV7-9
CDR3: CASSLAGGANYGYTF
DNA: TGTGCCAGCAGCTTAGCGGGGGGCGCTAACTATGGCTACACCTTC

J: TRBJ1-3
D: .
size: .
V: TRBV30
CDR3: CAVPGSGNTIYF
DNA: TGTGCCGTACCAGGGAGTGGAAACACCATATATTTT

J: TRBJ2-6
D: TRBD1
size: .
V: TRBV19
CDR3: CASRRTGGLPSSGANVLTF
DNA: TGTGCCAGTAGAAGGACAGGGGGCCTTCCTAGCTCTGGGGCCAACGTCCTGACTTTC

J: TRBJ2-7
D: TRBD2
size: .
V: TRBV7-9
CDR3: CASSLGLAVYEQYF
DNA: TGTGCCAGCAGCTTAGGACTAGCGGTTTACGAGCAGTACTTC

J: TRBJ1-3
D: .
size: .
V: TRBV30
CDR3: CAWTPDSGNTIYF
DNA: TGTGCCTGGACCCCGGACTCTGGAAACACCATATATTTT

J: TRBJ1-1
D: .
size: few
V: TRBV2
CDR3: CASSDKFVNTEAFF
DNA: TGTGCCAGCAGTGATAAGTTTGTGAACACTGAAGCTTTCTTT

J: TRBJ2-3
D: TRBD1
size: .
V: TRBV7-9
CDR3: CASSLGQGADTQYF
DNA: TGTGCCAGCAGCCTGGGACAGGGCGCAGATACGCAGTATTTT

J: TRBJ2-5
D: .
size: .
V: TRBV5-1
CDR3: CASREGGSETQYF
DNA: TGCGCCAGCAGGGAAGGGGGTTCAGAGACCCAGTACTTC

J: TRBJ2-2
D: TRBD1
size: once
V: TRBV29-1
CDR3: CSARGQGTTGELFF
DNA: TGCAGCGCTAGGGGACAGGGGACGACCGGGGAGCTGTTTTTT

J: TRBJ2-3
D: .
size: .
V: TRBV27
CDR3: CASRGPSTDTQYF
DNA: TGTGCCAGCAGGGGACCTAGCACAGATACGCAGTATTTT

J: TRBJ2-3
D: .
size: .
V: TRBV4-2
CDR3: CASSQEEGRTDTQYF
DNA: TGTGCCAGCAGCCAAGAGGAGGGGCGTACAGATACGCAGTATTTT

J: TRBJ1-1
D: .
size: .
V: TRBV5-5
CDR3: CASSLYQGMPEAFF
DNA: TGTGCCAGCAGCTTATACCAGGGAATGCCTGAAGCTTTCTTT

J: TRBJ2-1
D: .
size: .
V: TRBV9
CDR3: CASSETDTAYNEQFF
DNA: TGTGCCAGCAGCGAGACGGACACCGCCTACAATGAGCAGTTCTTC

J: TRBJ2-5
D: TRBD1
size: once
V: TRBV6-5
CDR3: CASSYANTGGQETQYF
DNA: TGTGCCAGCAGTTACGCTAATACAGGGGGCCAAGAGACCCAGTACTTC

J: TRBJ1-2
D: .
size: .
V: TRBV10-1
CDR3: CARSGDGDGYTF
DNA: TGCGCCAGGAGTGGGGACGGAGATGGCTACACCTTC

J: TRBJ2-2
D: TRBD2
size: few
V: TRBV5-6
CDR3: CASSFTLAGEYTGELFF
DNA: TGTGCCAGCAGCTTTACCTTAGCGGGAGAGTACACCGGGGAGCTGTTTTTT

J: TRBJ2-3
D: .
size: .
V: TRBV5-4
CDR3: CASSPGSPWGDTQYF
DNA: TGCGCCAGCAGCCCCGGTTCCCCGTGGGGGGATACGCAGTATTTT

J: TRBJ2-1
D: .
size: once
V: TRBV5-1
CDR3: CASSLVGTSQEQFF
DNA: TGCGCCAGCAGCTTGGTAGGCACCTCCCAAGAGCAGTTCTTC

J: TRBJ1-5
D: TRBD1
size: .
V: TRBV5-1
CDR3: CASSLGGTDNQPQHF
DNA: TGCGCCAGCAGCTTGGGCGGGACAGATAATCAGCCCCAGCATTTT

J: TRBJ2-7
D: TRBD2
size: .
V: TRBV2
CDR3: CASRRGASYEQYF
DNA: TGTGCCAGCCGGCGGGGGGCCTCCTACGAGCAGTACTTC

J: TRBJ2-2
D: .
size: .
V: TRBV2
CDR3: CASSDGAGELFF
DNA: TGTGCCAGCAGTGACGGGGCCGGGGAGCTGTTTTTT

J: TRBJ1-1
D: .
size: many
V: TRBV6-1
CDR3: CASSEQGMNTEAFF
DNA: TGTGCCAGCAGTGAACAGGGGATGAACACTGAAGCTTTCTTT

J: TRBJ2-7
D: TRBD2
size: .
V: TRBV5-1
CDR3: CASSVGLGAAEQYF
DNA: TGCGCCAGCAGCGTAGGACTAGGCGCGGCCGAGCAGTACTTC

J: TRBJ1-5
D: TRBD1
size: .
V: TRBV7-2
CDR3: CASSLSSGQVYSNQPQHF
DNA: TGTGCCAGCAGCTTATCCTCCGGACAGGTTTATAGCAATCAGCCCCAGCATTTT

J: TRBJ2-7
D: TRBD2
size: once
V: TRBV5-4
CDR3: CASSFKLAGGLGEQYF
DNA: TGTGCCAGCAGCTTCAAGCTAGCGGGGGGGCTGGGTGAGCAGTACTTC

J: TRBJ2-6
D: .
size: .
V: TRBV5-1
CDR3: CASSLGGPGANVLTF
DNA: TGCGCCAGCAGCTTGGGGGGCCCTGGGGCCAACGTCCTGACTTTC

J: TRBJ1-2
D: .
size: .
V: TRBV6-5
CDR3: CASSYGAYGYTF
DNA: TGTGCCAGCAGTTACGGAGCGTATGGCTACACCTTC

J: TRBJ1-3
D: .
size: .
V: TRBV5-1
CDR3: CASREGSSGNTIYF
DNA: TGCGCCAGCCGGGAGGGGAGCTCTGGAAACACCATATATTTT

J: TRBJ1-1
D: TRBD1
size: .
V: TRBV7-3
CDR3: CASSGGTGRWNTEAFF
DNA: TGTGCCAGCAGCGGAGGGACAGGGAGGTGGAACACTGAAGCTTTCTTT

J: TRBJ2-6
D: TRBD1
size: .
V: TRBV6-1
CDR3: CASTRTGSGANVLTF
DNA: TGTGCCAGCACTCGGACAGGCTCTGGGGCCAACGTCCTGACTTTC

J: TRBJ2-1
D: .
size: few
V: TRBV20-1
CDR3: CSPQSRDEQFF
DNA: TGCAGCCCTCAGTCCAGAGATGAGCAGTTCTTC

J: TRBJ1-6
D: .
size: .
V: TRBV7-9
CDR3: CASSLRQETSPLHF
DNA: TGTGCCAGCAGCTTACGGCAGGAGACTTCACCCCTCCACTTT

J: TRBJ2-5
D: TRBD1
size: .
V: TRBV6-1
CDR3: CASILWDRPWETQYF
DNA: TGTGCCAGCATCCTTTGGGACAGGCCTTGGGAGACCCAGTACTTC

J: TRBJ2-7
D: .
size: .
V: TRBV28
CDR3: CASSFRKSLYEQYF
DNA: TGTGCCAGCAGTTTTCGGAAGAGCCTCTACGAGCAGTACTTC

J: TRBJ2-7
D: TRBD2
size: few
V: TRBV19
CDR3: CASKVTSGIYEQYF
DNA: TGTGCCAGTAAGGTAACTAGCGGGATCTACGAGCAGTACTTC

J: TRBJ2-5
D: .
size: .
V: TRBV7-2
CDR3: CASSLGTTKETQYF
DNA: TGTGCCAGCAGCTTAGGGACTACTAAAGAGACCCAGTACTTC

J: TRBJ2-5
D: .
size: .
V: TRBV5-1
CDR3: CASSLDEGRETQYF
DNA: TGCGCCAGCAGCTTGGATGAGGGGCGCGAGACCCAGTACTTC